This T cell receptor (beta chain) derives from a study of T cells in localized non-small cell lung cancer. Study-wide results and limits: Higher T cell density in the blood was associated with longer overall survival, whereas higher adjacent-lung clonality associated with shorter survival. It was uninvolved adjacent lung that showed the highest T cell clonality, exceeding tumor. Appearance in adjacent lung was seen for a median around 58 of the top 100 tumor clones. Tumor samples were not multi-region, leaving intratumor heterogeneity unexcluded.

Notes on this clone: Its antigen is not identified.

Data came from immunoSEQ multiplex PCR; TCRdb stores just in-frame clones and leaves some out. The sample carries under 40,000 clones, 88% recorded once. Deletions cut 8 bases from V and 3 bases from J, with 16 bases between. Looked up from germline, CDR1 is GTSNPN and CDR2 is SVGIG (reference sequence). The CDR3 length is 13 residues. This sequence originates from a woman aged 40-69 years with stage I lung adenocarcinoma. The source was peripheral blood, collected before any cancer treatment. The genes are TRBV30 and TRBJ1-1; TRBD1 is a possible D gene (5 bases). CDR3 region: CAVQRSGDTEAFF. CDR3 DNA sequence: TGTGCCGTGCAACGATCGGGGGACACTGAAGCTTTCTTT.